There are a few counts of the clone carrying this TCR beta chain. Its antigen is undetermined. Germline and genes here are mouse. From the germline J gene comes the end of the CDR3, since the read stops 4 residues before it. This specimen includes other DNA sequences encoding the same CDR3. The source of the sample is a study of CD8+ T cells in alopecia areata. As for the study in general: It was approximately 6-11-week-old female C3H/HeJ mice that received skin from approximately 6-13-month-old C3H/HeJ graft donors with spontaneous alopecia. Study outcomes and limitations: Sharing of TCRs across patients appeared less clear than in mice, possibly for HLA-related reasons. Greater clonality was observed in lesional scalp samples, especially alopecia totalis/universalis, versus normal scalp. Sequenced scalp T cells also include alphabeta T cells resident in normal skin.

As the sequencing template, cDNA was produced by extracting RNA and reverse transcribing it. Only in-frame clones appear in the TCRdb table, and some are missing; sequencing was by immunoSEQ multiplex PCR. The specimen has 200,000 to 300,000 clones, none found just once. CDR1 and CDR2 from the germline V gene are FNHDT and SITEND (reference sequence). The CDR3 covers 12 residues. Cells from pooled cutaneous lymph nodes were sorted by CD4, CD8alpha, NKG2D, NKG2ACE and other markers. Source material: CD4+ T cells sorted from a lymph node. The receptor's source is a C3H/HeJ mouse with alopecia areata. This strain's MHC haplotype is H2-k. The chain carries TRBV19 and TRBJ2-4; D is perhaps TRBD1 (5 bases). The CDR3 bases that were read are TGTGCCAGCAGTATACAGGGAAAC. Protein sequence: CASSIQGN. The CDR3 reads in full as CASSIQGNTLYF. The variable domain in full, completed from reference TRBV19 and TRBJ2-4, reads GGIITQTPKFLIGQEGQKLTLKCQQNFNHDTMYWYRQDSGKGLRLIYYSITENDLQKGDLSEGYDASREKKSSFSLTVTSAQKNEMAVFLCASSIQGNTLYFGAGTRLSVL.